The 31 T cell receptor beta chains given below trace back to one sample, sequenced in a study of blood T cell repertoires in COVID-19. TCRdb's copy holds only in-frame clones and misses some; the assay was immunoSEQ multiplex PCR. The data contain 300,000 to 350,000 clones, about nine tenths of them singletons. The sequenced sample consisted of peripheral blood. The receptor source for this set is a man between 18 and 35 years old with active or convalescent COVID-19.

J is TRBJ2-3 and V is TRBV9; D not certain. V lost 3 bases and J 4 bases, leaving 24 bases between the germline ends. CDR3 size: 18 residues. Germline V gene data show CDR1 as SGDLS and CDR2 as YYNGEE. The CDR3 is CASSERPTSQERPDTQYF. CDR3 coding DNA: TGTGCCAGCAGCGAGCGCCCCACCAGCCAAGAGAGGCCAGATACGCAGTATTTT.

The CDR3 loop is CASSPLGTRSPTEAFF. The CDR3 region has the DNA TGTGCCAGCAGCCCGCTCGGGACACGATCCCCTACTGAAGCTTTCTTT. This chain uses TRBV7-6 with TRBJ1-1; D might be TRBD1 (6 bases). Trimming removed 5 bases at V and 5 bases at J, with 21 bases between. In germline, CDR1 is SGHVS, CDR2 FNYEAQ. This CDR3 is 16 amino acids long.

This clone has just a few counts. The chain carries TRBV7-2 and TRBJ2-1; 9 positions match TRBD1. The germline gives CDR1 SGHTA, CDR2 FQGNSA. The trim removed 5 bases at V and 6 bases at J, leaving 2 bases unmatched. CDR3 length: 13 residues. The CDR3 region is CASSRDRVNEQFF. As DNA, the CDR3 is TGTGCCAGCAGCAGGGACAGGGTCAATGAGCAGTTCTTC.

The rearrangement uses TRBV11-2 and TRBJ2-7; D is possibly TRBD2 (6 bases). V gave up 3 bases and J gave up 0 bases, with 6 bases separating them. This CDR3 contains 13 residues. Germline V gives CDR1 SGHAT, CDR2 FQNNGV. CDR3 sequence (DNA): TGTGCCAGCAGCTTCGGGAGCTCCTACGAGCAGTACTTC. Its translation is CASSFGSSYEQYF.

The CDR3 DNA reads TGTGCCAGCAGCTTTACGTCGGCTAGCGAGCAGTATTTT. Translation: CASSFTSASEQYF. This sequence joins TRBV5-4 and TRBJ2-3, with D tentatively TRBD2 (6 bases). Germline values: CDR1 SGHNT, CDR2 YYREEE (reference sequence). The V end lost 2 bases, the J end lost 11 bases, and 15 bases lay between the germline ends. This CDR3 is built from 13 residues.

The chain carries TRBV10-3 and TRBJ2-7; TRBD2 matches 8 bases. J lost 4 bases, V lost 6 bases, and 8 bases had no gene match. The CDR3 loop spans 14 amino acids. Germline V gene sequence: CDR1 ENHRY, CDR2 SYGVKD. The CDR3 sequence is CAISSGTSGYEQYF. CDR3 in DNA: TGTGCCATCAGCTCCGGGACTAGTGGGTACGAGCAGTACTTC.

The chain joins TRBV7-2 to TRBJ2-3; D call uncertain. Germline-derived CDR1 and CDR2 are SGHTA and FQGNSA. This CDR3 region has 14 residues. Trimming took 6 bases from V and 0 from J, leaving 10 bases between them. CDR3 in amino acids: CASRLRSSTDTQYF. In DNA, the CDR3 is TGTGCCAGCAGACTACGATCCAGCACAGATACGCAGTATTTT.

J is TRBJ1-4 and V is TRBV5-1; 7 nucleotides agree with TRBD1. Per the germline V gene, CDR1 is SGHRS and CDR2 is YFSETQ. The length of the CDR3 is 15 residues. V shed 4 bases and J 4 bases; nucleotides not matched to a gene: 7. CDR3: CASSMRQGHNEKLFF. CDR3 coding DNA: TGCGCCAGCAGCATGCGACAGGGCCATAATGAAAAACTGTTTTTT.

The chain is built from TRBV15 and TRBJ1-5; D is uncertain. Germline V gene lookup returns CDR1 LNHNV and CDR2 YYDKDF (reference sequence). This CDR3 contains 12 residues. The V end lost 8 bases, the J end lost 7 bases, and 12 bases lay between the germline ends. The CDR3 DNA reads TGTGCCACCCACAACCTCACCCAGCCCCAGCATTTT. It encodes CATHNLTQPQHF.

The V gene is TRBV12-2, the J gene TRBJ1-2; TRBD1 was called by the table and not checked on the DNA. TRBV12-2 is a documented pseudogene. This CDR3 is 14 amino acids long. The CDR3 DNA reads as TGTGCAAGTCGCTTCCGACAGGGGGCGTGTGGCTACACCTTC. Amino acids: CASRFRQGACGYTF.

The chain joins TRBV29-1 to TRBJ1-5; D gene ambiguous. In germline, CDR1 is SQVTM, CDR2 ANQGSEA. Deletions cut 4 bases from V and 1 base from J, with 14 bases between. This CDR3 has 15 residues. CDR3 residues: CSVVIGAESNQPQHF. CDR3 DNA sequence: TGCAGCGTTGTAATAGGAGCAGAGAGCAATCAGCCCCAGCATTTT.

The chain joins TRBV7-9 to TRBJ2-7; 9 bases match TRBD1. Germline V gives CDR1 SEHNR, CDR2 FQNEAQ (reference sequence). V lost 5 bases, J lost 3 bases, and 5 bases stayed unmatched. This CDR3 has 14 amino acids. The CDR3 spells CASSGSDRGYEQYF. In nucleotides, the CDR3 is TGTGCCAGCAGCGGATCGGACAGGGGCTACGAGCAGTACTTC.

The gene calls are TRBV5-1 and TRBJ2-2; D ambiguous. The CDR3 consists of 15 residues. Trimming pared 4 bases from V and 6 bases from J, leaving 16 bases between. Germline V lookup: CDR1 SGHRS, CDR2 YFSETQ. CDR3 in amino acids: CASSPPVAVAGELFF. Written as DNA, the CDR3 is TGCGCCAGCAGCCCCCCCGTCGCGGTCGCCGGGGAGCTGTTTTTT.

This rearrangement joins TRBV9 to TRBJ2-3; perhaps TRBD2 as D (6 bases). V lost 2 bases and J lost 6, with 22 bases in between. CDR3 length: 17 amino acids. From germline, CDR1 is SGDLS and CDR2 YYNGEE. The CDR3 DNA reads as TGTGCCAGCAGCGTCTCTGGGGCCACGGGACTCAAGGATACGCAGTATTTT. This encodes CASSVSGATGLKDTQYF.

This sequence joins TRBV18 and TRBJ1-2, with D uncertain. Looked up from germline, CDR1 is KGHSH and CDR2 is LQKENI. The CDR3 covers 14 residues. The V end lost 4 bases, the J end lost 3 bases, and 12 bases lay between the germline ends. The CDR3 coding sequence is TGTGCCAGCTCACTCACAGCAGGCTACTATGGCTACACCTTC. As protein: CASSLTAGYYGYTF.

The chain uses TRBV4-3 and TRBJ1-3; perhaps TRBD1 as D (6 bases). The CDR3 covers 17 residues. Germline V gives CDR1 LGHNA, CDR2 YSLEER. Trimming left V 2 bases short and J 0 bases short, with 14 bases between. The CDR3 here is CASSQNRDRISGNTIYF. Written as DNA, the CDR3 is TGCGCCAGCAGCCAAAACAGGGATCGGATCTCTGGAAACACCATATATTTT.

This clone was observed a few times. The J gene is TRBJ2-3, the V gene TRBV19; 9 nucleotides agree with TRBD1. The junction had 18 bases not matched to a gene; V was cut back by 5 bases and J by 6 bases. This CDR3 comprises 18 residues. The V gene's germline CDR1 is LNHDA and CDR2 SQIVND (reference sequence). The CDR3 DNA reads TGTGCCAGTAGTCCTACCTCCGGGACAGGGTTCTCGTTGGATACGCAGTATTTT. Translated, it gives CASSPTSGTGFSLDTQYF.

The chain has TRBV28 and TRBJ2-6, with TRBD1 identical over 8 bases. V lost 7 bases, J lost 0 bases, and 17 bases stayed unmatched. The CDR3 contains 20 residues. Germline CDR1 reads MDHEN; CDR2 reads SYDVKM. CDR3 loop: CASNPRRTGQVPSGANVLTF. The DNA of the CDR3 is TGTGCCAGCAACCCCAGAAGGACGGGACAGGTTCCCTCTGGGGCCAACGTCCTGACTTTC.

This clone was seen once. This sequence joins TRBV27 and TRBJ2-5, with 9 bases fitting TRBD1. The CDR3 contains 13 residues. J lost 6 bases, V lost 5 bases, and 4 bases had no gene match. From germline, CDR1 is MNHEY and CDR2 SMNVEV (reference sequence). The CDR3 DNA sequence: TGTGCCAGCAGTACGGACAGGGGAAAGACCCAGTACTTC. Residues: CASSTDRGKTQYF.

The chain links TRBV5-5 to TRBJ2-7; 7 positions match TRBD2. Germline V gene data show CDR1 as SGHKS and CDR2 as YYEKEE (reference sequence). This CDR3 contains 15 residues. Trimming removed 0 bases from V and 2 bases from J; junction bases left unmatched: 5. DNA of the CDR3: TGTGCCAGCAGCTTGGCGAGCGGGATTACCTACGAGCAGTACTTC. Encoded protein: CASSLASGITYEQYF.

The gene calls are TRBV24-1 and TRBJ2-1, with 7 bases that match TRBD1. CDR3 length: 13 amino acids. In germline, CDR1 is KGHDR, CDR2 SFDVKD. Unmatched junction bases numbered 6, after V lost 9 bases and J lost 5 bases. CDR3 loop: CATGKGTDNEQFF. CDR3 nucleotide sequence: TGTGCCACCGGGAAGGGGACAGACAATGAGCAGTTCTTC.

The V and J genes are TRBV19 and TRBJ1-1; 7 positions match TRBD1. V shed 3 bases, J shed 5 bases, and the junction held 6 bases outside the gene matches. This CDR3 region has 14 residues. Germline V CDR1 and CDR2: LNHDA, SQIVND (reference sequence). CDR3 coding DNA: TGTGCCAGTAGTATTGACAGGGTAAGGACTGAAGCTTTCTTT. Translated, it gives CASSIDRVRTEAFF.

The chain employs TRBV29-1 and TRBJ1-2; possibly TRBD1 for D (5 bases). In germline, CDR1 is SQVTM, CDR2 ANQGSEA. Trimming stripped 3 bases from V and 5 bases from J, with 7 bases between. CDR3 length equals 11 residues. The CDR3 nucleotides are TGCAGCGTTGACCAGGGTTATGGCTACACCTTC. It is translated as CSVDQGYGYTF. The full variable domain, completed using reference TRBV29-1 and TRBJ1-2, is SAVISQKPSRDICQRGTSLTIQCQVDSQVTMMFWYRQQPGQSLTLIATANQGSEATYESGFVIDKFPISRPNLTFSTLTVSNMSPEDSSIYLCSVDQGYGYTFGSGTRLTVV.

This chain joins TRBV5-5 and TRBJ2-7; D is possibly TRBD1 (6 bases). The V gene's germline CDR1 is SGHKS and CDR2 YYEKEE (reference sequence). V dropped 3 bases and J dropped 3 bases, with 16 bases sitting between them. This CDR3 is built from 15 residues. The CDR3 DNA is TGTGCCAGCAGCTCAGAGGACAGACCAAACTACGAGCAGTACTTC. Translation gives CASSSEDRPNYEQYF. The whole variable domain, filled in from reference TRBV5-5 and TRBJ2-7, reads DAGVTQSPTHLIKTRGQQVTLRCSPISGHKSVSWYQQVLGQGPQFIFQYYEKEERGRGNFPDRFSARQFPNYSSELNVNALLLGDSALYLCASSSEDRPNYEQYFGPGTRLTVT.

This sequence joins TRBV12-5 and TRBJ2-2; D is undetermined. The CDR3 extends over 16 amino acids. The V and J ends lost 1 base and 4 bases respectively, with 13 bases between them. The germline gives CDR1 LGHNT, CDR2 FRNRAP. CDR3 sequence: CASGLDLKLPTGELFF. Here the CDR3 DNA reads TGTGCTAGTGGTTTGGACTTAAAGCTACCCACCGGGGAGCTGTTTTTT.

The rearrangement uses TRBV28 and TRBJ1-4; a weak D match, TRBD1 (6 bases). Looked up from germline, CDR1 is MDHEN and CDR2 is SYDVKM. V lost 4 bases to trimming and J lost 4 bases, with 16 bases between them. The CDR3 length is 16 residues. CDR3 residues: CASSSANTGINEKLFF. The DNA of the CDR3 is TGTGCCAGCAGTTCGGCCAACACAGGGATTAATGAAAAACTGTTTTTT.

The chain couples TRBV6-1 to TRBJ1-2; no clear D gene. Germline V gives CDR1 MNHNS, CDR2 SASEGT. V was shortened by 0 bases and J by 3 bases, with 11 bases between the two germline ends. CDR3 size: 15 residues. CDR3 protein: CASSEAEAPYYGYTF. The CDR3 DNA follows: TGTGCCAGCAGTGAAGCTGAGGCCCCTTACTATGGCTACACCTTC.

This chain links TRBV15 with TRBJ1-6, with D perhaps matching TRBD1 (6 bases). The CDR3 totals 14 residues. V was clipped by 5 bases and J by 8 bases, with 13 bases between them. From germline, CDR1 is LNHNV and CDR2 YYDKDF (reference sequence). CDR3 loop: CATSVEAGDSPLHF. The CDR3, as DNA: TGTGCCACCAGCGTTGAGGCAGGGGATTCACCCCTCCACTTT.

The chain has TRBV4-1 and TRBJ1-2; D possibly corresponds to TRBD1 (5 bases). The CDR3 is 15 residues long. CDR1 and CDR2 (germline): MGHRA, YSYEKL. V dropped 4 bases and J dropped 7 bases, with 19 bases sitting between them. Here the CDR3 DNA reads TGCGCCAGCAGCCCGGAACCGGGGGTGGGCATTGGCTACACCTTC. Encoded protein: CASSPEPGVGIGYTF.

This chain joins TRBV6-5 and TRBJ2-1; 9 bases fit TRBD1. Germline trimming cut 4 bases from V and 8 bases from J; bases unmatched to any gene: 9. There are 15 residues in the CDR3. Germline CDR1 reads MNHEY; CDR2 reads SVGAGI. This chain's CDR3 is CASSSRTGVRHEQFF. CDR3 nucleotide sequence: TGTGCCAGCAGTTCACGGACAGGGGTCAGGCATGAGCAGTTCTTC.

The chain has TRBV10-3 and TRBJ1-4; D is ambiguous. Germline loops: CDR1 ENHRY, CDR2 SYGVKD. There are 15 residues in the CDR3. V lost 6 bases to trimming and J lost 6 bases, with 17 bases between them. CDR3 residues: CAISAVGDGDEKLFF. The CDR3 DNA is TGTGCCATCAGCGCCGTCGGGGATGGAGATGAAAAACTGTTTTTT.